This T cell receptor beta chain was identified in a study of Ad26.COV2.S vaccination and SARS-CoV-2 variants. Study-wide context: Sample donor was a member of the COV1001 Ad26.COV2.S trial arm.

Findings and limits, study-wide: Relative to placebo recipients, vaccine recipients exhibited elevated spike-specific TCR breadth.

Points on this clone: Its antigen remains unknown.

Sequencing was performed with immunoSEQ multiplex PCR; in TCRdb, only in-frame clones are kept and a portion is missing. The profile shows a few hundred thousand clones, about 89% of them singletons. As to treatment: some 20 received Ad26.COV2.S at low or high dose, single or two shots; several received placebo; per-sample allocation not given. All samples were drawn on day 63, counting from the first vaccine or placebo injection. The source was peripheral blood, collected in a trial of Ad26.COV2.S vaccine versus placebo. This receptor was identified in a person between 18 and 65 years old who received the Ad26.COV2.S COVID-19 vaccine or a placebo.

CDR3 bases: TGTGCCAGCAGTTGGGGGGGGAACTATGGCTACACCTTC. The encoded protein is CASSWGGNYGYTF. The chain uses TRBV12-3 or TRBV12-4 and TRBJ1-2; possible D gene TRBD1, 5 bases. The CDR3 is 13 amino acids. The germline V and J ends were trimmed by 4 bases and 2 bases, with 8 bases remaining between them.